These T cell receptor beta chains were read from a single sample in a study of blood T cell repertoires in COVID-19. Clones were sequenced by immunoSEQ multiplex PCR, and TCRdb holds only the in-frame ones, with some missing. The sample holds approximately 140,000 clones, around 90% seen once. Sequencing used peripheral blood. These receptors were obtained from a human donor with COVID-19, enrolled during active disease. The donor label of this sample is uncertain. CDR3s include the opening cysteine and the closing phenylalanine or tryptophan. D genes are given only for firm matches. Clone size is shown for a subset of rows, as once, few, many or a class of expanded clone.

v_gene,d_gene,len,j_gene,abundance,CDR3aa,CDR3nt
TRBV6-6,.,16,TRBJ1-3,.,CASSYSNQGRGNTIYF,TGTGCCAGCAGTTACTCGAACCAGGGGCGCGGAAACACCATATATTTT
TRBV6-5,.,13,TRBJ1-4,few,CASSFKGDEKLFF,TGTGCCAGCAGTTTTAAGGGGGATGAAAAACTGTTTTTT
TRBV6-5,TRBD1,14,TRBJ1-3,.,CASRTGPSGNTIYF,TGTGCCAGTCGGACAGGACCCTCTGGAAACACCATATATTTT
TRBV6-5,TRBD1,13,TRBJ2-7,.,CASSRQGNPEQYF,TGTGCCAGCAGTCGACAGGGAAACCCCGAGCAGTACTTC
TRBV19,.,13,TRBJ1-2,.,CASSSQGREGYTF,TGTGCCAGTAGTAGCCAAGGGAGAGAAGGCTACACCTTC
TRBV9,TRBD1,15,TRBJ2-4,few,CASSARQGGANIQYF,TGTGCCAGCAGCGCCCGACAGGGGGGGGCAAACATTCAGTACTTC
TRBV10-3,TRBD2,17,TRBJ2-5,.,CAIRSGGAQARQETQYF,TGTGCCATCAGGTCGGGGGGGGCCCAAGCCCGGCAAGAGACCCAGTACTTC
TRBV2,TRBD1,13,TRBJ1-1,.,CASIWDRVQEAFF,TGTGCCAGCATTTGGGACAGGGTCCAAGAAGCTTTCTTT
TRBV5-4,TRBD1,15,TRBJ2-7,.,CASSLGDRDPYEQYF,TGTGCCAGCAGCTTGGGGGACAGGGACCCCTACGAGCAGTACTTC
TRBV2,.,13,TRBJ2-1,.,CASSQLERVEQFF,TGTGCCAGCAGCCAACTAGAAAGAGTTGAGCAGTTCTTC
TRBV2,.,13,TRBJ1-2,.,CASSVEAHYGYTF,TGTGCCAGCAGTGTGGAGGCCCACTATGGCTACACCTTC
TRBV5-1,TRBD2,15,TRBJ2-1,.,CASSFRTSGESEQFF,TGCGCCAGCAGCTTTAGGACTAGCGGGGAGTCGGAGCAGTTCTTC
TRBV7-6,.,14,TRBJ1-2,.,CASSLAAGIYGYTF,TGTGCCAGCAGCTTAGCCGCAGGAATCTATGGCTACACCTTC
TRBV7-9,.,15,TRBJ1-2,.,CASSLGATESYGYTF,TGTGCCAGCAGCTTAGGGGCCACCGAATCCTATGGCTACACCTTC
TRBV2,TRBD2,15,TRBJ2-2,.,CASSARGSGRGELFF,TGTGCCAGCAGCGCTCGCGGGAGCGGGCGCGGGGAGCTGTTTTTT
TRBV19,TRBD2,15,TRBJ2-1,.,CATQPDRGGWNEQFF,TGTGCCACCCAACCCGACCGGGGAGGGTGGAATGAGCAGTTCTTC
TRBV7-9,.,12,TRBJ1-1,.,CASSTGNTEAFF,TGTGCCAGCAGCACAGGGAACACTGAAGCTTTCTTT
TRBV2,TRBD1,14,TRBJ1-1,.,CASRDRGPRGEAFF,TGTGCCAGCAGGGACAGGGGCCCCAGGGGTGAAGCTTTCTTT
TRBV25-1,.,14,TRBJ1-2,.,CASSDMQANYGYTF,TGTGCCAGCAGTGATATGCAAGCAAACTATGGCTACACCTTC
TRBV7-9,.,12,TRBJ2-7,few,CASSLAGVEQYF,TGTGCCAGCAGCTTGGCGGGTGTCGAGCAGTACTTC
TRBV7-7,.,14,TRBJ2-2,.,CASSVTRNTGELFF,TGTGCTAGCAGCGTAACCAGAAACACCGGGGAGCTGTTTTTT
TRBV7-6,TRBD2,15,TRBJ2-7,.,CASSFVAGGTYEQYF,TGTGCCAGCAGCTTCGTAGCGGGGGGGACCTACGAGCAGTACTTC